This is a list of T cell receptor beta chains from one sample in a study of blood T cell repertoires in COVID-19. Assay used: immunoSEQ multiplex PCR; TCRdb lists only in-frame clones, some missing. The sample shows approximately 220,000 clones, 80% to 90% of them seen only once. What was sequenced was peripheral blood. The receptors here all came from a woman aged 60-70 years who had recovered from COVID-19. The CDR3 runs from the conserved cysteine through the conserved F or W. A D gene is named only where the DNA matches it firmly. For some rows the clone size is stated as once, few or many, or as a class when expanded; others skip it.

J gene: TRBJ2-3
V gene: TRBV24-1
clone size: few
CDR3 length: 13
D gene: .
CDR3 DNA: TGTGCCACCAGTGGACAGGGCACAGATACGCAGTATTTT
CDR3 protein: CATSGQGTDTQYF

J gene: TRBJ2-6
V gene: TRBV9
clone size: .
CDR3 length: 15
D gene: .
CDR3 DNA: TGTGCCAGCAGCGTAGCGGGCTCTGGGGCCAACGTCCTGACTTTC
CDR3 protein: CASSVAGSGANVLTF

J gene: TRBJ1-6
V gene: TRBV18
clone size: .
CDR3 length: 18
D gene: TRBD1
CDR3 DNA: TGTGCCAGCTCACCTCCAGGGACAGGACGGTCCTATAATTCACCCCTCCACTTT
CDR3 protein: CASSPPGTGRSYNSPLHF

J gene: TRBJ1-1
V gene: TRBV19
clone size: few
CDR3 length: 14
D gene: .
CDR3 DNA: TGTGCCAGTAGTGAACAGGGAGTGAACACTGAAGCTTTCTTT
CDR3 protein: CASSEQGVNTEAFF

J gene: TRBJ2-7
V gene: TRBV2
clone size: .
CDR3 length: 13
D gene: TRBD1
CDR3 DNA: TGTGCCAGCAGATGGACAGGGGGTGGAGAGCAGTACTTC
CDR3 protein: CASRWTGGGEQYF

J gene: TRBJ2-3
V gene: TRBV7-2
clone size: once
CDR3 length: 15
D gene: TRBD2
CDR3 DNA: TGTGCCAGCAGCTTAGGCGGGGGGGCGAGTGATACGCAGTATTTT
CDR3 protein: CASSLGGGASDTQYF

J gene: TRBJ1-6
V gene: TRBV19
clone size: .
CDR3 length: 14
D gene: TRBD1
CDR3 DNA: TGTGCCAGTAGTCGGGACAGGGTAGATTCACCCCTCCACTTT
CDR3 protein: CASSRDRVDSPLHF

J gene: TRBJ1-1
V gene: TRBV7-9
clone size: .
CDR3 length: 13
D gene: .
CDR3 DNA: TGTGCCAGCAGCTTTTGGAGAAACACTGAAGCTTTCTTT
CDR3 protein: CASSFWRNTEAFF

J gene: TRBJ2-7
V gene: TRBV7-8
clone size: .
CDR3 length: 16
D gene: TRBD2
CDR3 DNA: TGTGCCAGCAGCCGGGGCGGGTTAGCGGGGGGTAACGAGCAGTACTTC
CDR3 protein: CASSRGGLAGGNEQYF

J gene: TRBJ2-1
V gene: TRBV27
clone size: .
CDR3 length: 17
D gene: TRBD2
CDR3 DNA: TGTGCCAGCACGAGGACTAGCGGGGCGACTAACTACAATGAGCAGTTCTTC
CDR3 protein: CASTRTSGATNYNEQFF

J gene: TRBJ2-7
V gene: TRBV5-6
clone size: .
CDR3 length: 15
D gene: TRBD2
CDR3 DNA: TGTGCCAGCAGCTTGTTGGGGACTAGCTCCTACGAGCAGTACTTC
CDR3 protein: CASSLLGTSSYEQYF

J gene: TRBJ2-7
V gene: TRBV10-3
clone size: .
CDR3 length: 16
D gene: TRBD2
CDR3 DNA: TGTGCCATCCGAGAGGCTAGCGGATTAAGCTCCTACGAGCAGTACTTC
CDR3 protein: CAIREASGLSSYEQYF

J gene: TRBJ1-2
V gene: TRBV30
clone size: many
CDR3 length: 13
D gene: TRBD1
CDR3 DNA: TGTGCCTCCCCGGACAGGGGTGTTCATGGCTACACCTTC
CDR3 protein: CASPDRGVHGYTF

J gene: TRBJ1-2
V gene: TRBV2
clone size: .
CDR3 length: 15
D gene: .
CDR3 DNA: TGTGCCAGCAGTGAAAGTCTGGGGGCGCAGGATGGCTACACCTTC
CDR3 protein: CASSESLGAQDGYTF

J gene: TRBJ2-1
V gene: TRBV5-6
clone size: few
CDR3 length: 14
D gene: .
CDR3 DNA: TGTGCCAGCAGCTTGACTAGGGTATTGGGGGAGCAGTTCTTC
CDR3 protein: CASSLTRVLGEQFF

J gene: TRBJ2-1
V gene: TRBV19
clone size: .
CDR3 length: 14
D gene: TRBD2
CDR3 DNA: TGTGCCAGCGGACTAGCGGGGGCCTACAATGAGCAGTTCTTC
CDR3 protein: CASGLAGAYNEQFF

J gene: TRBJ2-3
V gene: TRBV12-3/TRBV12-4
clone size: .
CDR3 length: 13
D gene: .
CDR3 DNA: TGTGCCAGCACCACCCAGGGTCCCGATACGCAGTATTTT
CDR3 protein: CASTTQGPDTQYF

J gene: TRBJ2-4
V gene: TRBV27
clone size: once
CDR3 length: 15
D gene: TRBD2
CDR3 DNA: TGTGCCAGCAGTTCCCCGAGGGAGGGCAAAAACATTCAGTACTTC
CDR3 protein: CASSSPREGKNIQYF

J gene: TRBJ1-6
V gene: TRBV5-8
clone size: once
CDR3 length: 15
D gene: TRBD1
CDR3 DNA: TGTGCCAGCAGCTCCGGGACAGGGGCGAATTCACCCCTCCACTTT
CDR3 protein: CASSSGTGANSPLHF

J gene: TRBJ2-3
V gene: TRBV14
clone size: .
CDR3 length: 15
D gene: .
CDR3 DNA: TGTGCCAGCAGCCAAGGAAGTAGTACGCTGGATACGCAGTATTTT
CDR3 protein: CASSQGSSTLDTQYF

J gene: TRBJ1-1
V gene: TRBV2
clone size: .
CDR3 length: 13
D gene: .
CDR3 DNA: TGTGCCAGCAGTGTCGGTATGAACACTGAAGCTTTCTTT
CDR3 protein: CASSVGMNTEAFF

J gene: TRBJ1-1
V gene: TRBV6-5
clone size: .
CDR3 length: 14
D gene: .
CDR3 DNA: TGTGCCAGCAGTCCCCCAGCGGGGAACACTGAAGCTTTCTTT
CDR3 protein: CASSPPAGNTEAFF

J gene: TRBJ1-2
V gene: TRBV6-5
clone size: .
CDR3 length: 14
D gene: .
CDR3 DNA: TGTGCCAGCAACAGTGGCTTTGACAGCTATGGCTACACCTTC
CDR3 protein: CASNSGFDSYGYTF

J gene: TRBJ1-5
V gene: TRBV28
clone size: .
CDR3 length: 13
D gene: .
CDR3 DNA: TGTGCCAGCAGGGGCTCAGGGGTTCAGCCCCAGCATTTT
CDR3 protein: CASRGSGVQPQHF

J gene: TRBJ1-4
V gene: TRBV27
clone size: .
CDR3 length: 17
D gene: .
CDR3 DNA: TGTGCCAGCAGTCCCTTATATCAGGGCTTGATTAATGAAAAACTGTTTTTT
CDR3 protein: CASSPLYQGLINEKLFF

J gene: TRBJ2-3
V gene: TRBV5-1
clone size: .
CDR3 length: 16
D gene: TRBD2
CDR3 DNA: TGCGCCAGCAGCTTGTCTCCGGGGGGAACCACAGATACGCAGTATTTT
CDR3 protein: CASSLSPGGTTDTQYF